This is a list of T cell receptor beta chains from one sample in a study of T-cell memory formation after mild COVID-19. Each CDR3 protein gets one entry after TCRdb re-called the 5' RACE reads with MiXCR. This sample has about 160,000 distinct CDR3 sequences, with roughly 28% found just once. Sequencing input: PBMCs or a T cell subset sorted from them (not recorded which). These receptors all stem from an adult woman who had mild COVID-19 (a few samples of this study predate the infection). Cell type and time point are not known. Each CDR3 is given with its conserved first and last residue. D genes are given only for firm matches. Clone size appears in some rows only: once, few, many, or a class for an expanded clone.

V: TRBV20-1
J: TRBJ1-2
D: TRBD1
length: 15
size: -
DNA: TGCAGTGCTAGAGCGGGCCAGGGGGCTTACTATGGCTACACCTTC
CDR3: CSARAGQGAYYGYTF

V: TRBV7-6
J: TRBJ2-7
D: -
length: 16
size: few
DNA: TGTGCCAGCAGCTTAGCAGGTACAGGGTGGTCCTACGAGCAGTACTTC
CDR3: CASSLAGTGWSYEQYF

V: TRBV9
J: TRBJ1-3
D: -
length: 13
size: -
DNA: TGTGCCAGCAGCTACGACAGGGGAAACACCATATATTTT
CDR3: CASSYDRGNTIYF

V: TRBV20-1
J: TRBJ2-4
D: -
length: 13
size: few
DNA: -
CDR3: CSARDVGSGIRYF

V: TRBV29-1
J: TRBJ2-1
D: TRBD2
length: 12
size: few
DNA: TGCAGCGTACCCGGCGGGGGGTGGTGGCAGTTCTTC
CDR3: CSVPGGGWWQFF

V: TRBV7-6
J: TRBJ2-7
D: -
length: 15
size: -
DNA: TGTGCCAGCAGCTTAGATGCGGCAGACAGCTACGAGCAGTACTTC
CDR3: CASSLDAADSYEQYF

V: TRBV12-3/TRBV12-4
J: TRBJ2-6
D: TRBD1
length: 15
size: -
DNA: TGTGCCAGCGGGACAGGGACCTCTGGGGCCAACGTCCTGACTTTC
CDR3: CASGTGTSGANVLTF

V: TRBV5-1
J: TRBJ2-1
D: -
length: 16
size: few
DNA: TGCGCCAGCAGCTTGAGGGGTCTAGGGTCCTACAATGAGCAGTTCTTC
CDR3: CASSLRGLGSYNEQFF

V: TRBV7-2
J: TRBJ2-7
D: -
length: 13
size: -
DNA: TGTGCCAGCAGCTTATTGAGGGGTCACGAGCAGTACTTC
CDR3: CASSLLRGHEQYF

V: TRBV29-1
J: TRBJ1-1
D: -
length: 13
size: -
DNA: TGCAGCGCAAGGACACCCAACCAGGGTGAAGCTTTCTTT
CDR3: CSARTPNQGEAFF

V: TRBV20-1
J: TRBJ1-6
D: -
length: 14
size: -
DNA: TGCAGTGCTCGCCCCGGGACGGTTAATTCACCCCTCCACTTT
CDR3: CSARPGTVNSPLHF

V: TRBV2
J: TRBJ1-2
D: -
length: 13
size: -
DNA: TGTGCCAGCAGTGGGGGAGGGCCCTATGGCTACACCTTC
CDR3: CASSGGGPYGYTF

V: TRBV6-5
J: TRBJ1-6
D: -
length: 12
size: -
DNA: TGTGCCAGCAGTTTACAGGATGGACCCCTCCACTTT
CDR3: CASSLQDGPLHF

V: TRBV29-1
J: TRBJ1-1
D: -
length: 12
size: -
DNA: TGCAGCGGGGGTTTAAGGGACACTGAAGCTTTCTTT
CDR3: CSGGLRDTEAFF

V: TRBV6-5
J: TRBJ1-2
D: -
length: 13
size: -
DNA: TGTGCCAGCAGTGGACTGATGAACTATGGCTACACCTTC
CDR3: CASSGLMNYGYTF

V: TRBV5-1
J: TRBJ1-1
D: -
length: 13
size: -
DNA: TGCGCCAGCAGCTCTCAGGGCTACACTGAAGCTTTCTTT
CDR3: CASSSQGYTEAFF

V: TRBV6-5
J: TRBJ2-1
D: TRBD1
length: 15
size: -
DNA: TGTGCCAGTTACCCCGGGACAGGGGGGTTTGGGGGGCAGTTCTTC
CDR3: CASYPGTGGFGGQFF

V: TRBV2
J: TRBJ1-1
D: -
length: 13
size: -
DNA: TGTGCCAGCAAATGGACGGTGAACACTGAAGCTTTCTTT
CDR3: CASKWTVNTEAFF

V: TRBV12-3/TRBV12-4
J: TRBJ2-5
D: -
length: 15
size: -
DNA: TGTGCCAGCAGCCCACTCAGGGGGGGCCAAGAGACCCAGTACTTC
CDR3: CASSPLRGGQETQYF

V: TRBV14
J: TRBJ2-7
D: TRBD2
length: 14
size: -
DNA: TGTGCCAGCAGCCAACAGGGACTAGCGTGGTGGCAGTACTTC
CDR3: CASSQQGLAWWQYF

V: TRBV4-1
J: TRBJ2-5
D: -
length: 13
size: few
DNA: TGCGCCAGCAGCCAAGTCTTCGCAGAGACCCAGTACTTC
CDR3: CASSQVFAETQYF

V: TRBV7-3
J: TRBJ2-6
D: -
length: 15
size: few
DNA: TGTGCCAGCAGCTTAACCCAATCTGGGGCCAACGTCCTGACTTTC
CDR3: CASSLTQSGANVLTF

V: TRBV14
J: TRBJ2-1
D: TRBD2
length: 20
size: -
DNA: TGTGCCAGCAGCCAATTCCAGGGGGTAGCGGGGGCCCGATCTCACAATGAGCAGTTCTTC
CDR3: CASSQFQGVAGARSHNEQFF

V: TRBV7-2
J: TRBJ2-5
D: -
length: 15
size: -
DNA: TGTGCCAGCAGCCCCCAGGAGACCCTTGCGGAGACCCAGTACTTC
CDR3: CASSPQETLAETQYF

V: TRBV5-1
J: TRBJ1-5
D: TRBD1
length: 15
size: -
DNA: TGCGCCAGCAGCTTGAGGACAGGGGGTGGACAGCCCCAGCATTTT
CDR3: CASSLRTGGGQPQHF

V: TRBV7-2
J: TRBJ2-1
D: -
length: 15
size: -
DNA: TGTGCCAGCACCGGAGGGTGGGTCTCCTACAATGAGCAGTTCTTC
CDR3: CASTGGWVSYNEQFF

V: TRBV7-9
J: TRBJ1-2
D: -
length: 14
size: few
DNA: TGTGCCAGCAGCTTAGCGGGCAGGAACTATGGCTACACCTTC
CDR3: CASSLAGRNYGYTF

V: TRBV5-1
J: TRBJ2-2
D: TRBD2
length: 16
size: few
DNA: TGCGCCAGCAGCTTGAGGCTAGCGGGGAACACCGGGGAGCTGTTTTTT
CDR3: CASSLRLAGNTGELFF

V: TRBV7-2
J: TRBJ2-2
D: TRBD2
length: 18
size: -
DNA: TGTGCCAGCAGCTTAGAGTTTCTTGCGGGAGGGGCTGCCGGGGAGCTGTTTTTT
CDR3: CASSLEFLAGGAAGELFF

V: TRBV15
J: TRBJ2-7
D: -
length: 14
size: -
DNA: TGTGCCACTAGCAGACGGGACTTGCGCTACGAGCAGTACTTC
CDR3: CATSRRDLRYEQYF

V: TRBV6-2/TRBV6-3
J: TRBJ1-1
D: TRBD1
length: 14
size: -
DNA: TGTGCCAGCAAGCCTGACAGGGGGAACACTGAAGCTTTCTTT
CDR3: CASKPDRGNTEAFF

V: TRBV20-1
J: TRBJ1-2
D: -
length: 14
size: -
DNA: TGCAGTGCTAGTTATTGGGCGGCTATCTATGGCTACACCTTC
CDR3: CSASYWAAIYGYTF

V: TRBV30
J: TRBJ1-5
D: -
length: 15
size: few
DNA: TGTGCCTGGAGTGTACTGGGGGGTCCTGGCCAGCCCCAGCATTTT
CDR3: CAWSVLGGPGQPQHF

V: TRBV27
J: TRBJ1-2
D: -
length: 13
size: -
DNA: TGTGCCAGCTACAGTGGTTTTGCGTTTGGCTACACCTTC
CDR3: CASYSGFAFGYTF

V: TRBV6-1
J: TRBJ1-1
D: TRBD1
length: 14
size: -
DNA: TGTGCCAGCAGTGAACGGACAGGGAGAACTGAAGCTTTCTTT
CDR3: CASSERTGRTEAFF

V: TRBV10-3
J: TRBJ1-6
D: TRBD1
length: 13
size: -
DNA: TGTGCCGCCGGGACAGGGAGAGGTTCACCCCTCCACTTT
CDR3: CAAGTGRGSPLHF

V: TRBV5-1
J: TRBJ1-5
D: -
length: 13
size: -
DNA: TGCGCCAGCAGCCTCGACTCGGGCACGCCCCAGCATTTT
CDR3: CASSLDSGTPQHF